The following is a T cell receptor (beta chain) sequence with its context. No antigen is known for it. These data come from a study of memory CD4+ T cells and cytomegalovirus serostatus. Study-wide results and caveats: CD4+ memory repertoires contained about two fifths of the roughly 160 reported CMV TCRbeta sequences. The CMV-associated TCR signature appears largely within the CD4+ memory repertoire.

Single viable CD3+CD4+CD8-CD45RO+ cells were sorted as the memory CD4+ T cells. Sequencing used immunoSEQ multiplex PCR; TCRdb keeps in-frame clones, though not all of them. The table lists 70,000 to 95,000 clones, approximately 84% of them singletons. V gave up 5 bases and J gave up 5 bases; unmatched junction bases: 13. Per germline, CDR1 ENHRY and CDR2 SYGVKD. This CDR3 has 16 residues. The TCR originated in an adult in good health and CMV-seronegative. The sequenced material came from memory CD4+ T cells from blood. The V call is TRBV10-3, the J call TRBJ2-5; 8 nucleotides agree with TRBD1. DNA of the CDR3: TGTGCCATCAGTAGCGGGTCAGGGGGCGCGAGGGAGACCCAGTACTTC. Amino acids: CAISSGSGGARETQYF.